This entry lists 2 T cell receptor beta chains sequenced from one sample in a study of PD-1 blockade in mismatch repair-deficient tumors. The repertoire was sequenced with immunoSEQ multiplex PCR; TCRdb's copy has only in-frame clones and lacks some. The repertoire consists of some 130,000 clones, with roughly 86% occurring once and the leading ten covering approximately 12%. The sequencing here drew on peripheral blood, taken approximately 70 weeks after starting pembrolizumab. These receptors originate from an adult with mismatch repair-deficient cancer.

This rearrangement joins TRBV27 to TRBJ2-7; D is ambiguous. Trimming shortened V by 5 bases and J by 2 bases, and 13 bases separated the two germline ends. CDR3 length: 14 residues. Germline V lookup: CDR1 MNHEY, CDR2 SMNVEV (reference sequence). The CDR3 sequence is CASSLRASTYEQYF. The CDR3 nucleotides read TGTGCCAGCAGTCTAAGGGCCTCTACCTACGAGCAGTACTTC.

This clone has a single count. The CDR3 loop reads CASSLTGDYTF. The CDR3 DNA is TGCGCCAGCAGCTTGACAGGTGACTACACCTTC. The rearrangement joins TRBV5-1 to TRBJ1-2, with a possible D match to TRBD1 (5 bases). The CDR3 loop spans 11 amino acids. In germline, CDR1 is SGHRS, CDR2 YFSETQ. V dropped 1 base and J dropped 10 bases, with 8 bases sitting between them.